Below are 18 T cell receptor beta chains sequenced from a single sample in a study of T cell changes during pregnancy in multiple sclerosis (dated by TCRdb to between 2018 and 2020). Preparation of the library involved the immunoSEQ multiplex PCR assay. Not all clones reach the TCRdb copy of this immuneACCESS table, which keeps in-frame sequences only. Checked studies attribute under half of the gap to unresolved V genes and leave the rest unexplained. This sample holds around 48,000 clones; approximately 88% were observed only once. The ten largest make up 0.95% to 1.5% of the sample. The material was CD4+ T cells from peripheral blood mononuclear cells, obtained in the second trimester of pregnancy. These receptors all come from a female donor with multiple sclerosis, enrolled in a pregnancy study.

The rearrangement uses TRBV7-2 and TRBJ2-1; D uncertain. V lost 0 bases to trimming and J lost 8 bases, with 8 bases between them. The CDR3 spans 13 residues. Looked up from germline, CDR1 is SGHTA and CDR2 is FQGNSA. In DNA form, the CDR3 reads TGTGCCAGCAGCTTAGCCAGGTTAGATGAGCAGTTCTTC. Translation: CASSLARLDEQFF.

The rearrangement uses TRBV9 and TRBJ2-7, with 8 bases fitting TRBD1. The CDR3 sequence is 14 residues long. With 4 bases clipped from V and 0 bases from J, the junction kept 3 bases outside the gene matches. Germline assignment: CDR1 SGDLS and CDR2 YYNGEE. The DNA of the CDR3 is TGTGCCAGCAGCCAGACAGGGGACTCCTACGAGCAGTACTTC. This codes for CASSQTGDSYEQYF. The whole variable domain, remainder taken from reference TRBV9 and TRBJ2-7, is DSGVTQTPKHLITATGQRVTLRCSPRSGDLSVYWYQQSLDQGLQFLIQYYNGEERAKGNILERFSAQQFPDLHSELNLSSLELGDSALYFCASSQTGDSYEQYFGPGTRLTVT.

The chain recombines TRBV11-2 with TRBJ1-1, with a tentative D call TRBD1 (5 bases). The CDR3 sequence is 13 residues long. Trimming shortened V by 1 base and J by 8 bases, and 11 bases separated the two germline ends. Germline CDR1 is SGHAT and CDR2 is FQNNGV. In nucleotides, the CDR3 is TGTGCCAGCAGCTTAGTCAGGGAATCCGAAGCTTTCTTT. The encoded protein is CASSLVRESEAFF.

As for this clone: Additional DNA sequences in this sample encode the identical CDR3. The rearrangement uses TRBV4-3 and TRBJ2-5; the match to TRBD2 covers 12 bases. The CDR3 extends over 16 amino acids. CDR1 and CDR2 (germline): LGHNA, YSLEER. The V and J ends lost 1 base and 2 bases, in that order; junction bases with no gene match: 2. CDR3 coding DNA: TGCGCCAGCAGCCAAGGCCTAGCGGGAGGGCAAGAGACCCAGTACTTC. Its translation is CASSQGLAGGQETQYF.

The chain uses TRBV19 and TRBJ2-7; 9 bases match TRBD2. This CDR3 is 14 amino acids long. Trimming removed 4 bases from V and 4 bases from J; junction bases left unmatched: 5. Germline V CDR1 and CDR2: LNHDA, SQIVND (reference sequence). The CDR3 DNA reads TGTGCCAGTAGTAGTAGCGGGAGTCGGTACGAGCAGTACTTC. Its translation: CASSSSGSRYEQYF.

The CDR3 sequence is CASSPGQSIGTEAFF. The CDR3 DNA follows: TGTGCCAGCTCACCCGGACAGTCAATAGGGACTGAAGCTTTCTTT. The J gene is TRBJ1-1, the V gene TRBV18; possibly TRBD1 for D (6 bases). This CDR3 region has 15 residues. The V gene lost 3 bases and the J gene lost 5 bases, with 16 bases spanning the gap. In germline, CDR1 is KGHSH, CDR2 LQKENI.

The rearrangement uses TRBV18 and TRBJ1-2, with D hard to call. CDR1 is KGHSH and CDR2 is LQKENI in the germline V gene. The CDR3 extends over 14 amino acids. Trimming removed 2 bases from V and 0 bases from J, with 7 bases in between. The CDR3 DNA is TGTGCCAGCTCACCAAGCCGTTCTAACTATGGCTACACCTTC. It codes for CASSPSRSNYGYTF.

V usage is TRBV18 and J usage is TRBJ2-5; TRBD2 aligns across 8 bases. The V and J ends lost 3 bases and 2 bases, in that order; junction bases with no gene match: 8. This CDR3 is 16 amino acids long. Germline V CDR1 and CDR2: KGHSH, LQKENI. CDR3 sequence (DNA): TGTGCCAGCTCACCCAGCCTAGCGGGTATTCAAGAGACCCAGTACTTC. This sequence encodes CASSPSLAGIQETQYF.

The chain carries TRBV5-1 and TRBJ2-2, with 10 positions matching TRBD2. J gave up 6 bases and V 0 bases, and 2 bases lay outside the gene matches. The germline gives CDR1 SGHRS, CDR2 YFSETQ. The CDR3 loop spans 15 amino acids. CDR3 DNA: TGCGCCAGCAGCTTGGGGACTAGCGGTCCCGGGGAGCTGTTTTTT. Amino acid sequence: CASSLGTSGPGELFF.

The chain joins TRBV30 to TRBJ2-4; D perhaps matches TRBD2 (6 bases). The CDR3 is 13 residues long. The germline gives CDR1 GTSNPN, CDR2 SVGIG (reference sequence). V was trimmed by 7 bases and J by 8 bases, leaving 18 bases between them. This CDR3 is CAYAPGLTDIQYF. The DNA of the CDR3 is TGTGCCTACGCCCCGGGACTGACAGACATTCAGTACTTC.

The CDR3 loop reads CASSLTSLIGELFF. The CDR3 DNA reads TGCGCCAGCAGCTTGACTAGTCTTATCGGGGAGCTGTTTTTT. V gene TRBV5-1 combines with J gene TRBJ2-2, with D tentatively TRBD2 (5 bases). Germline lookup yields CDR1 SGHRS and CDR2 YFSETQ. The V end lost 1 base, the J end lost 7 bases, and 11 bases lay between the germline ends. CDR3 length: 14 residues.

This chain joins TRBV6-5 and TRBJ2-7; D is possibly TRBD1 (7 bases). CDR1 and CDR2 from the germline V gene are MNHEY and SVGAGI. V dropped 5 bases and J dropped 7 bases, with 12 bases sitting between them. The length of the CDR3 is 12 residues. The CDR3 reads CASSRDSGEQYF. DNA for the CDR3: TGTGCCAGCAGTAGGGACAGCGGGGAGCAGTACTTC.

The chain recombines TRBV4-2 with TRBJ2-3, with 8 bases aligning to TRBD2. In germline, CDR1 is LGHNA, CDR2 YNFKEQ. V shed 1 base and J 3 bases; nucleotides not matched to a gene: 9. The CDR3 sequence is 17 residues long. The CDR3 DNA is TGTGCCAGCAGCCAAGGGTTAGCGGGAATTTTGACAGATACGCAGTATTTT. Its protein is CASSQGLAGILTDTQYF.

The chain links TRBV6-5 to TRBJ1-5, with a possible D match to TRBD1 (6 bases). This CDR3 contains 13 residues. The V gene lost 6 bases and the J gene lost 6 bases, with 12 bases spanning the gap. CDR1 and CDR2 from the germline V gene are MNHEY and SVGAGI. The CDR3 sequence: CASSRGRGQPQHF. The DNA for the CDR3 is TGTGCCAGCAGCAGGGGTCGGGGTCAGCCCCAGCATTTT.

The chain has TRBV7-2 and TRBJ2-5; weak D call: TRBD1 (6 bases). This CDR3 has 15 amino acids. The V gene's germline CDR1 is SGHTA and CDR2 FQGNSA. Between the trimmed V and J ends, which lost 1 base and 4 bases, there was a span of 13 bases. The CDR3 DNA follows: TGTGCCAGCAGCTTAGATGGCAGGGGTGCAGAGACCCAGTACTTC. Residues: CASSLDGRGAETQYF. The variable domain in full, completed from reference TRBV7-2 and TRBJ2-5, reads GAGVSQSPSNKVTEKGKDVELRCDPISGHTALYWYRQSLGQGLEFLIYFQGNSAPDKSGLPSDRFSAERTGGSVSTLTIQRTQQEDSAVYLCASSLDGRGAETQYFGPGTRLLVL.

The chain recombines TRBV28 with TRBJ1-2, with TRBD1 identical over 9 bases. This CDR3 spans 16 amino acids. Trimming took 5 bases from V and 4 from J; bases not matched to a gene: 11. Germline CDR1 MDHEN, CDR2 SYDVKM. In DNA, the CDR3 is TGTGCCAGCAGTCCGTCGGGACAGGGTGTACTCTATGGCTACACCTTC. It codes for CASSPSGQGVLYGYTF.

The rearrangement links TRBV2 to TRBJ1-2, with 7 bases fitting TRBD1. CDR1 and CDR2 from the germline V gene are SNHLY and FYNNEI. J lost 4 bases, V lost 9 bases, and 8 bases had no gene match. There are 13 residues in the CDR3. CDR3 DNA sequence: TGTGCCAGTCAGACAGGGCATGGCTATGGCTACACCTTC. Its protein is CASQTGHGYGYTF.

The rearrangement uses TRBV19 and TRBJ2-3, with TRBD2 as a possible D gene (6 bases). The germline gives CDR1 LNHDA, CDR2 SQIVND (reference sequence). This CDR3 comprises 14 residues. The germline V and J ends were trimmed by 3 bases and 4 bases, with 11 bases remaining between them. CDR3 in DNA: TGTGCCAGTAGTATCGGGGGTAGCGCAGATACGCAGTATTTT. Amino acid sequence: CASSIGGSADTQYF. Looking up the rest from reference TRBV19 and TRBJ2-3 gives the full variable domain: DGGITQSPKYLFRKEGQNVTLSCEQNLNHDAMYWYRQDPGQGLRLIYYSQIVNDFQKGDIAEGYSVSREKKESFPLTVTSAQKNPTAFYLCASSIGGSADTQYFGPGTRLTVL.